These T cell receptor beta chains were read from a single sample in a study of T cell responses to AZD1222 COVID-19 vaccine. The table came from immunoSEQ multiplex PCR; TCRdb's copy has only in-frame clones and leaves some out. This table holds 90,000 to 150,000 clones, 80% to 90% found once. Sequences were derived from peripheral blood, sampled on day 0 of AZD1222 vaccination. Source of these receptors: an adult in good health. CDR3s include the opening cysteine and the closing phenylalanine or tryptophan. A D gene is named only where the DNA matches it firmly. The size field is filled for only some rows; it gives once, few, many or a size class.

V	size	D	J	DNA	CDR3
TRBV18	.	.	TRBJ2-2	TGTGCCAGCTCACCAGGAGTCACCGGGGAGCTGTTTTTT	CASSPGVTGELFF
TRBV11-2	.	.	TRBJ1-4	TGTGCCAGCAGCTTGTTGGGACGGCCAAATGAAAAACTGTTTTTT	CASSLLGRPNEKLFF
TRBV28	once	.	TRBJ2-1	TGTGCCAGCAGTTCCCGGGGGTCCTACAATGAGCAGTTCTTC	CASSSRGSYNEQFF
TRBV18	.	.	TRBJ1-5	TGTGCCAGCTCACCGAGTTTAGATCCTTCTCAGCCCCAGCATTTT	CASSPSLDPSQPQHF
TRBV20-1	.	.	TRBJ2-3	TGCAGTGCTAGATCGACAGATACGCAGTATTTT	CSARSTDTQYF
TRBV5-6	.	.	TRBJ1-2	TGTGCCAGCAGCTTCTTTAATCTGGGGGCTAACTATGGCTACACCTTC	CASSFFNLGANYGYTF
TRBV19	.	TRBD1	TRBJ2-7	TGTGCCAGTAGTATCGAGAACAGGGGAGAGGGCGAGCAGTACTTC	CASSIENRGEGEQYF
TRBV5-1	.	.	TRBJ2-2	TGCGCCAGCAGCTTGGGAGGATCGGTCCCCGGGGAGCTGTTTTTT	CASSLGGSVPGELFF
TRBV28	.	.	TRBJ1-5	.	CASSSSRTGRFQPQHF
TRBV2	once	.	TRBJ2-7	TGTGCCAGCAGTGAGGGCGGGTACGAGCAGTACTTC	CASSEGGYEQYF
TRBV7-2	few	.	TRBJ1-1	TGTGCCAGCAGCTTATTGGCCAGGGGTGGGACTGAAGCTTTCTTT	CASSLLARGGTEAFF
TRBV18	.	TRBD1	TRBJ1-1	TGTGCCAGCTCACCATTGGGACAGATGAACACTGAAGCTTTCTTT	CASSPLGQMNTEAFF
TRBV6-5	.	.	TRBJ2-2	TGTGCCAGCAGCAGAGGAACAGCGAACACCGGGGAGCTGTTTTTT	CASSRGTANTGELFF
TRBV28	.	TRBD1	TRBJ1-5	TGTGCCAGCAGACCCGACAGGGGGCGTAGCTATAGCAATCAGCCCCAGCATTTT	CASRPDRGRSYSNQPQHF
TRBV28	.	TRBD2	TRBJ2-1	TGTGCCAGCAGTCCGGGACTAGCGGGGGGAGGGTGGTTCTTC	CASSPGLAGGGWFF
TRBV7-3	.	.	TRBJ2-7	TGTGCCAGCAGCTCGGAACCGGGAACCCGAGCGTACTTC	CASSSEPGTRAYF
TRBV4-1	.	.	TRBJ2-5	TGCGCCAGCAGCCCCGCCCCGGACAGCCAAGAGACCCAGTACTTC	CASSPAPDSQETQYF
TRBV5-1	.	.	TRBJ2-2	TGCGCCAGCAGCTTAACCGGACAGCCGAACACCGGGGAGCTGTTTTTT	CASSLTGQPNTGELFF
TRBV2	.	TRBD1	TRBJ1-3	TGTGCCAGCAGTGGCAGTCGGGACAGGGCAGGAAACACCATATATTTT	CASSGSRDRAGNTIYF
TRBV4-2	.	.	TRBJ2-1	TGTGCCAGCAGCCAAGGGTCCGGGGTCTACAATGAGCAGTTCTTC	CASSQGSGVYNEQFF
TRBV7-3	.	.	TRBJ2-3	TGTGCCAGCAGCTTAACGGCGGGTTCCACAGATACGCAGTATTTT	CASSLTAGSTDTQYF
TRBV28	.	.	TRBJ2-1	TGTGCCAGCAGTTCGAGGTGGTCACGAATAAACAATGAGCAGTTCTTC	CASSSRWSRINNEQFF
TRBV6-4	few	.	TRBJ2-3	TGTGCCAGCAGTGACATGGGGGCGGATACGCAGTATTTT	CASSDMGADTQYF
TRBV28	.	.	TRBJ1-1	TGTGCCAGCGGACAATCATTGGGGCTTATCGACACTGAAGCTTTCTTT	CASGQSLGLIDTEAFF
TRBV10-3	.	TRBD1	TRBJ1-1	TGTGCCATCAGTGCCCTACAGGGGGCGGACACTGAAGCTTTCTTT	CAISALQGADTEAFF
TRBV9	.	TRBD2	TRBJ2-7	TGTGCCAGCAGCGTTGGGACTAGCGGATATTACGAGCAGTACTTC	CASSVGTSGYYEQYF
TRBV3-1/TRBV3-2	once	.	TRBJ2-2	TGTGCCAGCAGCCAACCCAGAACCGGCGGTACCGGGGAGCTGTTTTTT	CASSQPRTGGTGELFF
TRBV29-1	.	.	TRBJ2-1	TGCAGCGTTGCCGCAGGAGGGGGTTCTGGGGGTGAGCAGTTCTTC	CSVAAGGGSGGEQFF
TRBV5-1	.	TRBD1	TRBJ1-1	TGCGCCAGCAGCTGGACAGGGACTGAAGCTTTCTTT	CASSWTGTEAFF
TRBV6-5	.	.	TRBJ1-2	TGTGCCAGCAGCGCCCAAGGAGGGTCGGACTATGGCTACACCTTC	CASSAQGGSDYGYTF
TRBV7-2	.	.	TRBJ1-3	TGTGCCAGCAGCCCAGCCCCCGCCTTGGCGAACACCATATATTTT	CASSPAPALANTIYF
TRBV5-1	few	.	TRBJ1-1	TGCGCCAGCAGCTTGGCGGCGTGGAGCACTGAAGCTTTCTTT	CASSLAAWSTEAFF
TRBV5-1	once	TRBD1	TRBJ1-1	TGCGCCAGCAGCTTGGAATCGGCCAGGGGGGGAGCTTTCTTT	CASSLESARGGAFF
TRBV28	.	TRBD1	TRBJ1-4	TGTGCCAGCAGTTTATGGGGGACAGGTAGCGAAAAACTGTTTTTT	CASSLWGTGSEKLFF
TRBV7-8	.	.	TRBJ2-7	TGTGCCAGCAGCTTAGGCAGAGAGCAGTACTTC	CASSLGREQYF
TRBV10-2	once	.	TRBJ1-1	TGCGCCAGCAGTCCAGCACCGAACACTGAAGCTTTCTTT	CASSPAPNTEAFF
TRBV28	.	.	TRBJ1-4	TGTGCCAGCAGGGGACCGCGCTACGAAAAACTGTTTTTT	CASRGPRYEKLFF
TRBV24-1	.	.	TRBJ2-7	TGTGCCACCAGTGATCCACCCCCGGGGAAGCACTACGAGCAGTACTTC	CATSDPPPGKHYEQYF
TRBV7-8	.	.	TRBJ2-1	TGTGCCAGCAGCCAGGGTGGCACTTCGTTCTTC	CASSQGGTSFF
TRBV5-5	.	.	TRBJ1-6	TGTGCCAGCAGCTTGGTACCAGGGGATAATTCACCCCTCCACTTT	CASSLVPGDNSPLHF
TRBV5-4	.	.	TRBJ2-7	TGTGCCAGCAGCATGGGACAGCGGGGCGAGCAGTACTTC	CASSMGQRGEQYF
TRBV30	.	.	TRBJ2-7	TGTGCCTGGATTTCGGGATCCTGGGAGCAGTACTTC	CAWISGSWEQYF
TRBV30	.	TRBD1	TRBJ1-6	TGTGCCTGGGACAGGGGAGGTTCACCCCTCCACTTT	CAWDRGGSPLHF
TRBV6-2/TRBV6-3	.	.	TRBJ1-1	TGTGCCAGCAGTTACGACAGCATGAACACTGAAGCTTTCTTT	CASSYDSMNTEAFF
TRBV7-9	.	.	TRBJ2-1	TGTGCGGACAGCTTAGCTAGCGGCAATGAGCAGTTCTTC	CADSLASGNEQFF